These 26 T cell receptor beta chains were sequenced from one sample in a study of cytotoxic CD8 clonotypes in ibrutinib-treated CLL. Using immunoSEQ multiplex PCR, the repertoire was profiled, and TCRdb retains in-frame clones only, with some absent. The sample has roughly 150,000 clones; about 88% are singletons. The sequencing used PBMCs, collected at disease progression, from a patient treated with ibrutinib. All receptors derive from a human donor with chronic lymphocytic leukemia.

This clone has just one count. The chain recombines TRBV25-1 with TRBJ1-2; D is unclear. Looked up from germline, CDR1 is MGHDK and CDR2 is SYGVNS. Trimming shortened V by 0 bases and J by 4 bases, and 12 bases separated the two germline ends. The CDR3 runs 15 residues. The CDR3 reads CASSEYFGDTYGYTF. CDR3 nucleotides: TGTGCCAGCAGTGAATATTTTGGGGATACCTATGGCTACACCTTC.

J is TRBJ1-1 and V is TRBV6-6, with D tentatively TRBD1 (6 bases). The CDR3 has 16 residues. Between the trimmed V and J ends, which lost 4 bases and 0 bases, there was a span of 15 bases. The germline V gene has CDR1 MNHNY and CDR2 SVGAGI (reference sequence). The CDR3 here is CASSSRKGDVNTEAFF. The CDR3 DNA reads TGTGCCAGCAGTTCTCGGAAGGGGGACGTGAACACTGAAGCTTTCTTT.

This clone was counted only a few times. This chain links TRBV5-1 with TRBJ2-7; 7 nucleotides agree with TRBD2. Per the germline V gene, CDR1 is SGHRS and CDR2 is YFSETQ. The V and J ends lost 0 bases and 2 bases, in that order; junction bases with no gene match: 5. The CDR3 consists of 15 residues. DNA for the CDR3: TGCGCCAGCAGCTTGGGGCCTAGCGGAACCTACGAGCAGTACTTC. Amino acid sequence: CASSLGPSGTYEQYF.

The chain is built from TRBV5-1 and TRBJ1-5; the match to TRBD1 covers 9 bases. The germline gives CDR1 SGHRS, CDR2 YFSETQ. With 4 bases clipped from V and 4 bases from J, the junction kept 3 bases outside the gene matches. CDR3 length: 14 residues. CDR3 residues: CASSEGQGNQPQHF. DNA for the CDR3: TGCGCCAGCAGCGAAGGACAGGGGAATCAGCCCCAGCATTTT.

This chain's CDR3 is CASSLSGRDGYTF. The CDR3 nucleotides are TGCGCCAGCAGCTTGTCGGGCAGGGATGGCTACACCTTC. J is TRBJ1-2 and V is TRBV5-1, with a possible D match to TRBD1 (5 bases). Trimming shortened V by 1 base and J by 6 bases, and 10 bases separated the two germline ends. This CDR3 is built from 13 residues. Germline lookup yields CDR1 SGHRS and CDR2 YFSETQ.

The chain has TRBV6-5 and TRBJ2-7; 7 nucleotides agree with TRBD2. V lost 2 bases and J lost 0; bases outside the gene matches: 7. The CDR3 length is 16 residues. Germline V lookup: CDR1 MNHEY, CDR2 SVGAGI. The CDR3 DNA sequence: TGTGCCAGCAGTTACGGGGGGGGAGGTAGCTCCTACGAGCAGTACTTC. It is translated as CASSYGGGGSSYEQYF.

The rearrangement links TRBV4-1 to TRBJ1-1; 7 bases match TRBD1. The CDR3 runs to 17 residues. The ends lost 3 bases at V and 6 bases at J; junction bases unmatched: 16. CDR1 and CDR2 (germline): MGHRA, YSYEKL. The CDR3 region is CASSQPRTGRLASEAFF. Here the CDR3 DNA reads TGCGCCAGCAGCCAGCCGAGGACAGGACGATTAGCGTCTGAAGCTTTCTTT.

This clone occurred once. CDR3: CASSSGLAEPGETQYF. CDR3 coding DNA: TGTGCCAGCAGCTCGGGACTAGCGGAGCCCGGAGAGACCCAGTACTTC. The chain couples TRBV11-3 to TRBJ2-5; 11 bases line up with TRBD2. Germline V gene sequence: CDR1 SGHNT, CDR2 YENEEA. The trim removed 4 bases at V and 4 bases at J, leaving 8 bases unmatched. CDR3 length: 16 amino acids. Based on the CDR3 plus reference TRBV11-3 and TRBJ2-5, the full variable domain is EAGVVQSPRYKIIEKKQPVAFWCNPISGHNTLYWYLQNLGQGPELLIRYENEEAVDDSQLPKDRFSAERLKGVDSTLKIQPAELGDSAVYLCASSSGLAEPGETQYFGPGTRLLVL.

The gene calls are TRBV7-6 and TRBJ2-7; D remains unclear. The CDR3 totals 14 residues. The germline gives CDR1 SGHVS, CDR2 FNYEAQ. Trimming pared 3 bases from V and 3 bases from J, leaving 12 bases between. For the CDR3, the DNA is TGTGCCAGCAGCTTTTTCAACGCCGGCTACGAGCAGTACTTC. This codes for CASSFFNAGYEQYF.

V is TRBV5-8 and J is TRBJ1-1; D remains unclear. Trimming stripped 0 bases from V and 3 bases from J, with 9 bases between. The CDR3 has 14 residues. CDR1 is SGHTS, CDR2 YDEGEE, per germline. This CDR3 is CASSLGLVDTEAFF. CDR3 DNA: TGTGCCAGCAGCTTGGGGTTAGTAGACACTGAAGCTTTCTTT.

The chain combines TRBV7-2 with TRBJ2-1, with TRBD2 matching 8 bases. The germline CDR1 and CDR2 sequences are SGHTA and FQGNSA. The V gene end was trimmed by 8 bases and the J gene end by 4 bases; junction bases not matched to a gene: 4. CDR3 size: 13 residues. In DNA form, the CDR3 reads TGTGCCAGCTCTCAGCGGGGGTACAATGAGCAGTTCTTC. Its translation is CASSQRGYNEQFF.

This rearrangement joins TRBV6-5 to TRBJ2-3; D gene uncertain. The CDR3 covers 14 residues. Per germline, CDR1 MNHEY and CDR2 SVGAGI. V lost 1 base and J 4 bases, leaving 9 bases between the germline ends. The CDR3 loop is CASSYFGSSDTQYF. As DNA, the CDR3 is TGTGCCAGCAGTTACTTTGGCTCGTCAGATACGCAGTATTTT.

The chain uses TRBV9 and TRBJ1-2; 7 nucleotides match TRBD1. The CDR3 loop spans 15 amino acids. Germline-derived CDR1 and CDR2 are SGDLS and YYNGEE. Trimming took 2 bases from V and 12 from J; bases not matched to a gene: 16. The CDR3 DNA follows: TGTGCCAGCAGCGTTGACAGGGTTTCCCCAATCGGGCACACCTTC. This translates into CASSVDRVSPIGHTF.

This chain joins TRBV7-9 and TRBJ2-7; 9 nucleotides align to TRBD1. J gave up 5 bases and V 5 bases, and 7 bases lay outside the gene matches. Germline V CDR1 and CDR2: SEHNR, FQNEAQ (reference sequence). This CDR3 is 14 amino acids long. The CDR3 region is CASSRTGVVDEQYF. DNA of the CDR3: TGTGCCAGCAGCCGGACAGGGGTTGTCGACGAGCAGTACTTC.

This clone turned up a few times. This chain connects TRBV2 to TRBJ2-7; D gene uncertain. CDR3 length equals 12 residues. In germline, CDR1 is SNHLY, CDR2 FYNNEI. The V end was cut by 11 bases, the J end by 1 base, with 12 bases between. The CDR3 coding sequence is TGTGCCGCCCGGAGTGGTTCCTACGAGCAGTACTTC. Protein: CAARSGSYEQYF.

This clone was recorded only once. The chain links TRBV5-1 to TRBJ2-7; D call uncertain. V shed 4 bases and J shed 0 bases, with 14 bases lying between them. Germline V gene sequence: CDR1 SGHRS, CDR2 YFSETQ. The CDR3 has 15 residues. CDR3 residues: CASSPASEASYEQYF. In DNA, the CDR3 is TGCGCCAGCAGCCCCGCTAGTGAAGCCTCCTACGAGCAGTACTTC.

Written as DNA, the CDR3 is TGCAGCGTTGCCGTCAGCTCTGGAAACACCATATATTTT. The encoded protein is CSVAVSSGNTIYF. V is TRBV29-1 and J is TRBJ1-3; D remains unclear. Germline values: CDR1 SQVTM, CDR2 ANQGSEA. The CDR3 extends over 13 amino acids. Trimming removed 4 bases at V and 0 bases at J, with 7 bases between.

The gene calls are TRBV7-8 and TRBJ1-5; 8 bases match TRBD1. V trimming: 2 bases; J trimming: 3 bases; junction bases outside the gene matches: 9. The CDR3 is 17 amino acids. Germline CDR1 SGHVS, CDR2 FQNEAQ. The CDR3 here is CASSLWSVRGLNQPQHF. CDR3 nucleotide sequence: TGTGCCAGCAGCTTATGGTCGGTCAGGGGGCTCAATCAGCCCCAGCATTTT.

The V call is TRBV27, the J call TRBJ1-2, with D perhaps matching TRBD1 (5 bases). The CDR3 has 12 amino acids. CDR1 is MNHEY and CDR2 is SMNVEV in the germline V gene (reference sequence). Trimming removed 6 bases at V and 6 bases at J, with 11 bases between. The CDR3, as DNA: TGTGCCAGCAGCAACCCCAGGGATGGCTACACCTTC. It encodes CASSNPRDGYTF.

The CDR3 is CASSVAGQGFGEQYF. DNA of the CDR3: TGCGCCAGCAGCGTAGCAGGACAGGGATTCGGGGAGCAGTACTTC. This rearrangement joins TRBV5-1 to TRBJ2-7, with TRBD1 matching 8 bases. CDR1 and CDR2 (germline): SGHRS, YFSETQ. This CDR3 comprises 15 residues. After removal of 4 bases from V and 7 bases from J, the junction contained 13 bases not matched to a gene.

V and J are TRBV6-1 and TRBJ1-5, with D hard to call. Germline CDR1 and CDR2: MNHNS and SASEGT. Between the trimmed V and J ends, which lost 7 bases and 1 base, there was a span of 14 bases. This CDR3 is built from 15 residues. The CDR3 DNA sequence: TGTGCCAGCATCATCTCCCGGGGAAGCAATCAGCCCCAGCATTTT. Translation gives CASIISRGSNQPQHF.

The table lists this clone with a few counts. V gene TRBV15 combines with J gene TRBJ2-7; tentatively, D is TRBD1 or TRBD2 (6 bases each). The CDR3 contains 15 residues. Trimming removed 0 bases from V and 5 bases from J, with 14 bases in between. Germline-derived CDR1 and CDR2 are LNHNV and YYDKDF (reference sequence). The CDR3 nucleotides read TGTGCCACCAGCAGAGATCCCGGGGGCGTGGACGAGCAGTACTTC. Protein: CATSRDPGGVDEQYF.

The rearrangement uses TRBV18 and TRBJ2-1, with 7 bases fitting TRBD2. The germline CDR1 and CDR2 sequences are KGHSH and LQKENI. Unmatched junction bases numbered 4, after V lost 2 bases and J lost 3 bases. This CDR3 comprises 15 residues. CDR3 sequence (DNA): TGTGCCAGCTCACCAATGCGGGAGCTCTACAATGAGCAGTTCTTC. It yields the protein CASSPMRELYNEQFF.

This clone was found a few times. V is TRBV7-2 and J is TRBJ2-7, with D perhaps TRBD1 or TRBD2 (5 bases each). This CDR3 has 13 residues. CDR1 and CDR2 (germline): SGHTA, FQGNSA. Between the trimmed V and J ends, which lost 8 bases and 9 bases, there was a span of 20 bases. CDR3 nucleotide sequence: TGTGCCAGCGGATCGGGGCCGCTGATTGGGCAGTACTTC. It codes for CASGSGPLIGQYF.

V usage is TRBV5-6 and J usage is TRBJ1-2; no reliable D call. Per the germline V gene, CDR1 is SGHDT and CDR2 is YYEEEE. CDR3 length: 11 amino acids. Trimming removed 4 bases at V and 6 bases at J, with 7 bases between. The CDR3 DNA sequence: TGTGCCAGCAGCATTTTGGATGGCTACACCTTC. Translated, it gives CASSILDGYTF.

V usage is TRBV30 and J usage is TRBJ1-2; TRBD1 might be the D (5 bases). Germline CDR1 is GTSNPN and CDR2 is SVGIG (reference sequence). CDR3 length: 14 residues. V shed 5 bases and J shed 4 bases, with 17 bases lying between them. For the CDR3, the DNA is TGTGCCTGGGGCACATTCGGGACTCGCTATGGCTACACCTTC. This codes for CAWGTFGTRYGYTF. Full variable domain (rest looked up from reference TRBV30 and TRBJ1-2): SQTIHQWPATLVQPVGSPLSLECTVEGTSNPNLYWYRQAAGRGLQLLFYSVGIGQISSEVPQNLSASRPQDRQFILSSKKLLLSDSGFYLCAWGTFGTRYGYTFGSGTRLTVV.